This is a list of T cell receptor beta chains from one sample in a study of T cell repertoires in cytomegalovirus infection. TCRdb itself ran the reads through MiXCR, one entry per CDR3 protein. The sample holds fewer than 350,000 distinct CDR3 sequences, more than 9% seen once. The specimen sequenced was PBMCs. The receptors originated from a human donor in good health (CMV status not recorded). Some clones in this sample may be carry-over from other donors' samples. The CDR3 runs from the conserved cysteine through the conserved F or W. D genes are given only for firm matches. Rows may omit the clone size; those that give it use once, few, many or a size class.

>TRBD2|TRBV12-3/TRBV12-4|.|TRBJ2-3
TGTGCCAGCAGTTTCCTCGCGGGGGGCCGGGATACGCAGTATTTT
CASSFLAGGRDTQYF
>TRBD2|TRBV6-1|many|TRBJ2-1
TGTGCCAGCAGCGGGATAGCGGGTCTCTCCTACAATGAGCAGTTCTTC
CASSGIAGLSYNEQFF
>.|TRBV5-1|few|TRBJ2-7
TGCGCCAGCAGCCCGGTACGGGCCTACGAGCAGTACTTC
CASSPVRAYEQYF
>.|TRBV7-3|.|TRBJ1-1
TGTGCCAGCAGCTTAACTGGCGGCGGGGTTGGATTGAACACTGAAGCTTTCTTT
CASSLTGGGVGLNTEAFF
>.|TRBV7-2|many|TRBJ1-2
TGTGCCAGCAGCCTGACGGGTACTTATGGCTACACCTTC
CASSLTGTYGYTF
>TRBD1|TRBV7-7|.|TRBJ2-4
TGTGCCAGCAGCTTAGGGGACAGGGGTTTGACGTACTTC
CASSLGDRGLTYF
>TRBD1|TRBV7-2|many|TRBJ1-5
TGTGCCAGCAGCTCGGGACAGGGTTCTGGTCAGCCCCAGCATTTT
CASSSGQGSGQPQHF
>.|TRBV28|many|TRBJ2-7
TGTGCCAGCAGTTTAAATTCCCTTGGAAGCTACGAGCAGTACTTC
CASSLNSLGSYEQYF
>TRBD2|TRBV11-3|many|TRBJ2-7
TGTGCCAGCAGTTTAGCGGGAGTCAACGAGCAGTACTTC
CASSLAGVNEQYF
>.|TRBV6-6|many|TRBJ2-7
TGTGCCAGCAGTTACTCACAGGGTCAGGGATACGAGCAGTACTTC
CASSYSQGQGYEQYF
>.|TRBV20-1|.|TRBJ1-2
TGCAGTGCTAGAGCAGGTGTGGGGGCGAATAACTATGGCTACACCTTC
CSARAGVGANNYGYTF